The 24 T cell receptor beta chains listed next were all sequenced from one sample in a study of blood T cell repertoires in COVID-19. Method: immunoSEQ multiplex PCR; TCRdb's copy keeps in-frame clones and lacks some. Of 98,000 or so clones listed, more than 70% were seen once; the top ten hold 10% to 15%. Sequencing was performed on peripheral blood. Receptor source: a woman aged 55-69 years in a cohort sampled during active or convalescent COVID-19.

V gene TRBV5-4 combines with J gene TRBJ2-1, with D uncertain. Germline lookup yields CDR1 SGHNT and CDR2 YYREEE (reference sequence). The CDR3 sequence is 14 residues long. V was clipped by 6 bases and J by 6 bases, with 16 bases between them. CDR3 in DNA: TGTGCCAGCACCTCCCTTCGTGGAGCCAATGAGCAGTTCTTC. Amino acid sequence: CASTSLRGANEQFF.

The CDR3 DNA reads TGCGCCAGCAGCTCCTTACTTGGGGGCGGTGGGCAGGGACAGAACACCGGGGAGCTGTTTTTT. As protein: CASSSLLGGGGQGQNTGELFF. The chain couples TRBV5-1 to TRBJ2-2, with D tentatively TRBD1 (6 bases). The CDR3 has 21 residues. Trimming cost V 3 bases and J 1 base, with 28 bases left between them. CDR1 is SGHRS, CDR2 YFSETQ, per germline.

The chain is built from TRBV9 and TRBJ2-1, with 7 bases identical to TRBD2. V lost 1 base, J lost 5 bases, and 6 bases stayed unmatched. The V gene's germline CDR1 is SGDLS and CDR2 YYNGEE. The CDR3 sequence is 15 residues long. CDR3 in DNA: TGTGCCAGCAGCGTAACTCCTGCGGGAGACAATGAGCAGTTCTTC. This gives the protein CASSVTPAGDNEQFF.

The chain recombines TRBV18 with TRBJ2-5; D remains ambiguous. There are 13 residues in the CDR3. Trimming removed 1 base at V and 4 bases at J, with 7 bases between. Germline CDR1 KGHSH, CDR2 LQKENI. CDR3 amino acids: CASSPQQAETQYF. CDR3 nucleotides: TGTGCCAGCTCACCACAGCAGGCAGAGACCCAGTACTTC.

As to this clone: The junction departs from germline at one end; a sequencing error may be responsible. The chain's CDR3 is CSGEVGGWTEAFF. CDR3 nucleotide sequence: TGCAGCGGTGAAGTGGGGGGATGGACTGAAGCTTTCTTT. The chain links TRBV29-1 to TRBJ1-1; a possible D gene is TRBD1 (5 bases). The CDR3 length is 13 residues. Germline lookup yields CDR1 SQVTM and CDR2 ANQGSEA.

This clone has a handful of counts. The rearrangement uses TRBV5-1 and TRBJ2-7; D is possibly TRBD1 (5 bases). The V gene lost 3 bases and the J gene lost 6 bases, with 10 bases spanning the gap. From germline, CDR1 is SGHRS and CDR2 YFSETQ. This CDR3 spans 12 amino acids. The CDR3 is CASSSQGSEQYF. DNA of the CDR3: TGCGCCAGCAGCTCGCAGGGATCCGAGCAGTACTTC.

This clone showed up just a few times. This chain uses TRBV5-1 with TRBJ1-1; D is undetermined. Per the germline V gene, CDR1 is SGHRS and CDR2 is YFSETQ. There are 13 residues in the CDR3. The germline V and J ends were trimmed by 0 bases and 4 bases, with 7 bases remaining between them. CDR3 loop: CASSLASGTEAFF. In DNA form, the CDR3 reads TGCGCCAGCAGCTTGGCCTCGGGCACTGAAGCTTTCTTT.

J is TRBJ1-2 and V is TRBV16; D gene unclear. Germline CDR1 reads KGHSY; CDR2 reads FQNENV. The V end lost 0 bases, the J end lost 8 bases, and 13 bases lay between the germline ends. CDR3 size: 14 residues. CDR3 sequence reads: CASSQSIVRGGYTF. CDR3 nucleotides: TGTGCCAGCAGCCAATCAATCGTGCGGGGAGGCTACACCTTC.

This chain joins TRBV18 and TRBJ1-2; a possible D gene is TRBD1 (6 bases). Between the trimmed V and J ends, which lost 6 bases and 1 base, there was a span of 12 bases. This CDR3 has 14 amino acids. Germline V gives CDR1 KGHSH, CDR2 LQKENI. As DNA, the CDR3 is TGTGCCAGCTCCCCCGGGACACATAACTATGGCTACACCTTC. It is translated as CASSPGTHNYGYTF.

V gene TRBV6-2 or TRBV6-3 combines with J gene TRBJ1-2; D might be TRBD1 (6 bases). V was shortened by 4 bases and J by 1 base, with 13 bases between the two germline ends. This CDR3 spans 15 amino acids. CDR1 and CDR2 from the germline V gene are MNHEY and SVGEGT. In nucleotides, the CDR3 is TGTGCCAGCAGTTCCACAGGGAAACTTAACTATGGCTACACCTTC. Encoded protein: CASSSTGKLNYGYTF.

This chain uses TRBV5-6 with TRBJ1-2; 9 bases agree with TRBD1. J was trimmed by 4 bases and V by 5 bases; bases with no gene match: 6. In germline, CDR1 is SGHDT, CDR2 YYEEEE. CDR3 length equals 14 residues. CDR3 protein: CASRSGTGPYGYTF. In nucleotides, the CDR3 is TGTGCCAGCAGATCCGGGACAGGGCCCTATGGCTACACCTTC.

The V gene is TRBV3-1 (or the pseudogene TRBV3-2), the J gene TRBJ1-2; 7 nucleotides match TRBD1. CDR3 size: 14 residues. V dropped 4 bases and J dropped 7; count of bases not matched to a gene: 9. Germline V gives CDR1 LGHDT, CDR2 YNNKEL (reference sequence). The chain's CDR3 is CASSRAGGRGGYTF. For the CDR3, the DNA is TGTGCCAGCAGCCGAGCAGGGGGGCGTGGTGGCTACACCTTC.

The chain is built from TRBV4-1 and TRBJ2-5; weak D call: TRBD2 (5 bases). The germline V and J ends were trimmed by 1 base and 4 bases, with 10 bases remaining between them. CDR1 is MGHRA and CDR2 is YSYEKL in the germline V gene. The CDR3 spans 14 residues. As DNA, the CDR3 is TGCGCCAGCAGCCAAGGGGAGAGGAGAGAGACCCAGTACTTC. This encodes CASSQGERRETQYF.

This rearrangement joins TRBV6-5 to TRBJ1-2; possibly TRBD1 for D (5 bases). Germline CDR1 is MNHEY and CDR2 is SVGAGI. The CDR3 has 13 residues. The V end lost 7 bases, the J end lost 4 bases, and 13 bases lay between the germline ends. This CDR3 reads CASTTPGGYGYTF. The CDR3 DNA follows: TGTGCCAGCACCACGCCGGGGGGCTATGGCTACACCTTC.

In this sample, this clone turned up a few times. CDR3 DNA sequence: TGCGCCAGCAGCCCTAGGTTCGTGAGCCAGACAGGGAGGAACACCGGGGAGCTGTTTTTT. Translation: CASSPRFVSQTGRNTGELFF. V usage is TRBV4-1 and J usage is TRBJ2-2; 7 nucleotides agree with TRBD1. The germline V gene has CDR1 MGHRA and CDR2 YSYEKL. V lost 4 bases and J lost 1; bases outside the gene matches: 18. This CDR3 is 20 amino acids long.

CDR3 bases: TGTGCCAGCTCACCCGGGACAGGGGGTAATTCACCCCTCCACTTT. It specifies CASSPGTGGNSPLHF. The V and J genes are TRBV18 and TRBJ1-6, with 11 nucleotides matching TRBD1. The germline CDR1 and CDR2 sequences are KGHSH and LQKENI. The junction had 1 base not matched to a gene; V was cut back by 3 bases and J by 6 bases. The CDR3 consists of 15 residues.

The gene calls are TRBV7-2 and TRBJ2-3; D possibly corresponds to TRBD2 (6 bases). Germline V gene lookup returns CDR1 SGHTA and CDR2 FQGNSA. Trimming removed 5 bases from V and 3 bases from J, with 12 bases in between. The CDR3 runs 14 residues. The CDR3 region is CASSPGGMTDTQYF. CDR3 nucleotides: TGTGCCAGCAGCCCTGGGGGGATGACAGATACGCAGTATTTT.

The chain couples TRBV27 to TRBJ2-7, with D tentatively TRBD2 (6 bases). The CDR3 has 14 residues. Trimming stripped 6 bases from V and 6 bases from J, with 18 bases between. CDR1 is MNHEY and CDR2 is SMNVEV in the germline V gene (reference sequence). CDR3 DNA sequence: TGTGCCAGCAGCCCCTACGAGACTAGAAGCGAGCAGTACTTC. Translating gives CASSPYETRSEQYF.

V and J are TRBV28 and TRBJ1-2, with D maybe TRBD1 (5 bases). Per the germline V gene, CDR1 is MDHEN and CDR2 is SYDVKM. V lost 3 bases, J lost 12 bases, and 11 bases lay in between. The CDR3 is made up of 11 amino acids. The CDR3 region is CASSFGGAHTF. CDR3 bases: TGTGCCAGCAGTTTCGGCGGGGCGCACACCTTC.

This chain joins TRBV5-1 and TRBJ2-1; 7 nucleotides agree with TRBD2. The CDR3 length is 14 residues. Losses at the gene ends were 2 bases for V and 6 bases for J; bases not matched to a gene: 5. Germline loops: CDR1 SGHRS, CDR2 YFSETQ. The DNA of the CDR3 is TGCGCCAGCAGCTTCAGCGGGGTTAGCAATGAGCAGTTCTTC. This translates into CASSFSGVSNEQFF.

The J gene is TRBJ1-3, the V gene TRBV3-1 (or the pseudogene TRBV3-2); TRBD1 agrees at 11 bases. CDR3 length: 16 residues. Trimming took 4 bases from V and 4 from J; bases not matched to a gene: 6. CDR1 is LGHDT and CDR2 is YNNKEL in the germline V gene (reference sequence). The CDR3 bases are TGTGCCAGCAGCCTCGGACAGGGGGCTCTAGGAAACACCATATATTTT. This translates into CASSLGQGALGNTIYF.

This sequence joins TRBV7-2 and TRBJ1-3; D remains unclear. The CDR3 runs 17 residues. The germline gives CDR1 SGHTA, CDR2 FQGNSA. Trimming left V 1 base short and J 2 bases short, with 15 bases between. The CDR3 DNA is TGTGCCAGCAGCTTAGTGGCAGGCAGGTCCGCTGGAAACACCATATATTTT. Protein sequence: CASSLVAGRSAGNTIYF. The complete variable domain, with remaining parts taken from reference TRBV7-2 and TRBJ1-3, reads GAGVSQSPSNKVTEKGKDVELRCDPISGHTALYWYRQSLGQGLEFLIYFQGNSAPDKSGLPSDRFSAERTGGSVSTLTIQRTQQEDSAVYLCASSLVAGRSAGNTIYFGEGSWLTVV.

V is TRBV18 and J is TRBJ1-5, with 7 positions matching TRBD1. The germline gives CDR1 KGHSH, CDR2 LQKENI. Germline trimming cut 3 bases from V and 6 bases from J; bases unmatched to any gene: 8. The CDR3 covers 15 residues. Here the CDR3 DNA reads TGTGCCAGCTCACCGGAGGGGGCAGCGGGTCAGCCCCAGCATTTT. Translating gives CASSPEGAAGQPQHF.

The rearrangement uses TRBV28 and TRBJ1-4; 9 bases fit TRBD1. Trimming took 2 bases from V and 0 from J; bases not matched to a gene: 4. The CDR3 totals 17 residues. Germline lookup yields CDR1 MDHEN and CDR2 SYDVKM. CDR3 loop: CASSLGQGLSTNEKLFF. CDR3 in DNA: TGTGCCAGCAGTTTAGGACAGGGGCTTTCAACTAATGAAAAACTGTTTTTT.